A single sample gave rise to the 8 T cell receptor beta chains below, sequenced in a study of control samples from healthy donors and cancer patients. Libraries were prepared by immunoSEQ multiplex PCR; TCRdb keeps only in-frame clonotypes and omits some of them. The sample yields around 80,000 clones, roughly 91% seen once. Sequencing used blood. These TCRs come from a man aged 45-60 years in good health.

The rearrangement uses TRBV5-1 and TRBJ1-1; maybe TRBD1 (5 bases). CDR1 is SGHRS, CDR2 YFSETQ, per germline. This CDR3 region has 14 residues. The ends were cut back, 2 bases at V and 7 bases at J, with 15 bases in the middle. CDR3 amino acids: CASSFGPGTLEAFF. In DNA, the CDR3 is TGCGCCAGCAGCTTCGGTCCAGGGACTCTTGAAGCTTTCTTT.

This clone was seen just once. This sequence joins TRBV2 and TRBJ2-1; 9 nucleotides align to TRBD2. Per germline, CDR1 SNHLY and CDR2 FYNNEI. The CDR3 covers 11 residues. With 6 bases clipped from V and 12 bases from J, the junction kept 3 bases outside the gene matches. CDR3 protein: CASRATSGQFF. CDR3 nucleotides: TGTGCCAGCAGGGCGACTAGCGGGCAGTTCTTC. Combining the CDR3 with reference TRBV2 and TRBJ2-1 gives the whole variable domain EPEVTQTPSHQVTQMGQEVILRCVPISNHLYFYWYRQILGQKVEFLVSFYNNEISEKSEIFDDQFSVERPDGSNFTLKIRSTKLEDSAMYFCASRATSGQFFGPGTRLTVL.

This chain connects TRBV12-5 to TRBJ1-5, with 7 positions matching TRBD1. Germline V gene lookup returns CDR1 LGHNT and CDR2 FRNRAP. Trimming took 3 bases from V and 5 from J; bases not matched to a gene: 7. The CDR3 has 15 residues. CDR3 sequence: CASGFQGVTDQPQHF. CDR3 sequence (DNA): TGTGCTAGTGGTTTCCAGGGGGTGACCGATCAGCCCCAGCATTTT. Looking up the rest from reference TRBV12-5 and TRBJ1-5 gives the full variable domain: DARVTQTPRHKVTEMGQEVTMRCQPILGHNTVFWYRQTMMQGLELLAYFRNRAPLDDSGMPKDRFSAEMPDATLATLKIQPSEPRDSAVYFCASGFQGVTDQPQHFGDGTRLSIL.

The V and J genes are TRBV30 and TRBJ1-3; 8 bases agree with TRBD1. The junction had 3 bases not matched to a gene; V was cut back by 5 bases and J by 0 bases. Germline assignment: CDR1 GTSNPN and CDR2 SVGIG (reference sequence). The CDR3 is 14 amino acids. DNA for the CDR3: TGTGCCTGGCAGGGGGCCAACTCTGGAAACACCATATATTTT. It yields the protein CAWQGANSGNTIYF.

The V gene is TRBV6-5, the J gene TRBJ1-2, with 10 positions matching TRBD1. Germline trimming cut 8 bases from V and 8 bases from J; bases unmatched to any gene: 11. This CDR3 region has 14 residues. Germline loops: CDR1 MNHEY, CDR2 SVGAGI. The CDR3 bases are TGTGCCAGCTTTGTCCCTGGACAGGGGGAGGGCTACACCTTC. It codes for CASFVPGQGEGYTF.

This clone has just one count. The chain joins TRBV4-1 to TRBJ1-5, with D possibly matching TRBD1 (5 bases). V shed 0 bases and J shed 10 bases, with 13 bases lying between them. The germline gives CDR1 MGHRA, CDR2 YSYEKL. The CDR3 runs to 14 residues. CDR3 loop: CASSQDPRVVPQHF. The CDR3 DNA reads TGCGCCAGCAGCCAAGATCCCAGGGTTGTACCCCAGCATTTT.

The chain is built from TRBV24-1 and TRBJ1-4; 7 bases line up with TRBD1. Unmatched junction bases numbered 5, after V lost 5 bases and J lost 6 bases. Germline V gene sequence: CDR1 KGHDR, CDR2 SFDVKD. The CDR3 runs 14 residues. CDR3 nucleotides: TGTGCCACCAGTGGGACAGGTATCGATGAAAAACTGTTTTTT. It specifies CATSGTGIDEKLFF.

This sequence joins TRBV5-1 and TRBJ1-1; D is unclear. The CDR3 covers 14 residues. CDR1 is SGHRS and CDR2 is YFSETQ in the germline V gene. V was cut by 4 bases and J by 10 bases, with 20 bases left in between. Written as DNA, the CDR3 is TGCGCCAGCAGCGACGTCTCAGGTGGGTCTGCAGCTTTCTTT. Residues: CASSDVSGGSAAFF.